This TCR beta chain is drawn from a study of read filtering for tumor transcriptome and immune sequencing. This clonotype is classed as medium-sized. Its antigen is undetermined. Molecular barcoded adaptors covering alpha/delta and beta/gamma chains were used on about 390 ng RNA. TCRdb processed the reads anew with MiXCR; each CDR3 protein has one entry. The sample has fewer than 35,000 distinct CDR3 sequences, approximately 17% seen once. The CDR3 totals 12 residues. V gave up 7 bases and J gave up 3 bases; unmatched junction bases: 3. CDR1 and CDR2 (germline): SQVTM, ANQGSEA. Study-wide results and caveats: Single-read clonotypes: roughly 86% of IR-seq clonotypes (around 3.4% of reads), 74.6% of RNA-seq clonotypes (less than 50% of reads).

The material sequenced was a population of CD138-negative cells sorted from bone marrow. This chain uses TRBV29-1 with TRBJ2-1; TRBD1 matches 7 bases. The TCR comes from a donor at least 40 years old with multiple myeloma. The CDR3 coding sequence is TGCAGCGCAGGACAGGACTACAATGAGCAGTTCTTC. It translates to CSAGQDYNEQFF.